The 18 T cell receptor beta chains below were found in one sample sequenced in a study of T cell responses to AZD1222 COVID-19 vaccine. The method was immunoSEQ multiplex PCR; TCRdb's version includes in-frame clones alone and lacks a portion of them. The table has roughly 100,000 clones, around 86% seen once. Sequences were derived from peripheral blood, sampled 28 days after the second dose of the MenACWY control vaccine. The receptor set was obtained from an adult who received the MenACWY meningococcal vaccine as a control.

The J gene is TRBJ2-2, the V gene TRBV28; 9 nucleotides line up with TRBD1. CDR3 length: 15 residues. CDR1 and CDR2 from the germline V gene are MDHEN and SYDVKM. V lost 0 bases and J lost 6; bases outside the gene matches: 2. CDR3 sequence reads: CASSLWGQGAGELFF. In nucleotides, the CDR3 is TGTGCCAGCAGTTTATGGGGACAGGGAGCCGGGGAGCTGTTTTTT.

The V and J genes are TRBV7-2 and TRBJ2-3; 8 bases fit TRBD1. The CDR3 runs 17 residues. Trimming took 2 bases from V and 2 from J; bases not matched to a gene: 9. Germline V gene data show CDR1 as SGHTA and CDR2 as FQGNSA. The CDR3 protein is CASSLSYRGTPTDTQYF. CDR3 nucleotides: TGTGCCAGCAGCTTATCATACAGGGGGACGCCCACAGATACGCAGTATTTT.

For this clone: This CDR3 is also generated by other DNA sequences in the sample. The chain joins TRBV28 to TRBJ2-3; D perhaps matches TRBD1 (5 bases). V was clipped by 3 bases and J by 1 base, with 8 bases between them. Germline CDR1 reads MDHEN; CDR2 reads SYDVKM. The CDR3 spans 14 residues. The CDR3 DNA reads TGTGCCAGCAGTTTCTTACAGGGCACAGATACGCAGTATTTT. Protein sequence: CASSFLQGTDTQYF.

V gene TRBV28 combines with J gene TRBJ2-7; no clear D. V was clipped by 2 bases and J by 0 bases, with 11 bases between them. In germline, CDR1 is MDHEN, CDR2 SYDVKM. The CDR3 totals 15 residues. CDR3 residues: CASSLIFQSSYEQYF. CDR3 nucleotide sequence: TGTGCCAGCAGTTTAATTTTCCAGAGCTCCTACGAGCAGTACTTC.

The V gene is TRBV10-2, the J gene TRBJ1-1; D not certain. The V end lost 2 bases, the J end lost 5 bases, and 9 bases lay between the germline ends. CDR1 is WSHSY, CDR2 SAAADI, per germline. The CDR3 consists of 13 residues. CDR3 nucleotide sequence: TGCGCCAGCAGTGAGGGCCGAGGGACTGAAGCTTTCTTT. This codes for CASSEGRGTEAFF.

The rearrangement uses TRBV28 and TRBJ1-2, with D unresolved. The CDR3 runs to 14 residues. CDR1 MDHEN and CDR2 SYDVKM come from the germline V gene. V gave up 1 base and J gave up 3 bases, with 9 bases separating them. Here the CDR3 DNA reads TGTGCCAGCAGTTTATTTGGCAGGTACTATGGCTACACCTTC. This translates into CASSLFGRYYGYTF.

The V call is TRBV5-1, the J call TRBJ2-7; D uncertain. Germline V gene data show CDR1 as SGHRS and CDR2 as YFSETQ. Trimming left V 1 base short and J 6 bases short, with 17 bases between. There are 15 residues in the CDR3. CDR3: CASSLSGPYTSEQYF. CDR3 coding DNA: TGCGCCAGCAGCTTGTCTGGACCATACACCTCCGAGCAGTACTTC.

The chain has TRBV4-3 and TRBJ1-1, with a tentative D call TRBD1 (5 bases). Trimming pared 2 bases from V and 3 bases from J, leaving 13 bases between. The CDR3 totals 15 residues. Germline CDR1 reads LGHNA; CDR2 reads YSLEER. CDR3 nucleotides: TGCGCCAGCAGCCAATCGGGGTGGGGGGACACTGAAGCTTTCTTT. Amino acid sequence: CASSQSGWGDTEAFF.

This chain connects TRBV30 to TRBJ1-1; D unclear. Germline V lookup: CDR1 GTSNPN, CDR2 SVGIG (reference sequence). The CDR3 loop spans 13 amino acids. Trimming stripped 0 bases from V and 1 base from J, with 6 bases between. The CDR3 DNA follows: TGTGCCTGGAGTGTTGCGGGGAACACTGAAGCTTTCTTT. It codes for CAWSVAGNTEAFF.

V usage is TRBV5-1 and J usage is TRBJ2-3, with a tentative D call TRBD1 (6 bases). Germline CDR1 SGHRS, CDR2 YFSETQ. V was cut by 7 bases and J by 1 base, with 13 bases left in between. CDR3 length: 14 amino acids. DNA for the CDR3: TGCGCCAGCGCCCGGGACATGGGCACAGATACGCAGTATTTT. It translates to CASARDMGTDTQYF. Using reference TRBV5-1 and TRBJ2-3 for the parts outside the CDR3, the full variable domain is KAGVTQTPRYLIKTRGQQVTLSCSPISGHRSVSWYQQTPGQGLQFLFEYFSETQRNKGNFPGRFSGRQFSNSRSEMNVSTLELGDSALYLCASARDMGTDTQYFGPGTRLTVL.

The chain uses TRBV28 and TRBJ2-5; 11 bases agree with TRBD1. Germline CDR1 is MDHEN and CDR2 is SYDVKM. The CDR3 consists of 16 residues. The J segment lost 4 bases and the V segment lost 6 bases, leaving 10 bases of the junction unmatched. This CDR3 is CASRPLGTGGGETQYF. CDR3 sequence (DNA): TGTGCCAGCAGACCGCTAGGGACAGGGGGAGGAGAGACCCAGTACTTC.

This chain connects TRBV5-1 to TRBJ2-7; D is possibly TRBD2 (5 bases). The CDR3 covers 13 residues. Germline CDR1 is SGHRS and CDR2 is YFSETQ. Trimming took 5 bases from V and 0 from J, leaving 9 bases between them. CDR3 nucleotides: TGCGCCAGCAGGGACTCAAACTCCTACGAGCAGTACTTC. As protein: CASRDSNSYEQYF. The complete variable domain, with remaining parts taken from reference TRBV5-1 and TRBJ2-7, reads KAGVTQTPRYLIKTRGQQVTLSCSPISGHRSVSWYQQTPGQGLQFLFEYFSETQRNKGNFPGRFSGRQFSNSRSEMNVSTLELGDSALYLCASRDSNSYEQYFGPGTRLTVT.

This clone appeared a single time. The CDR3 DNA sequence: TGTGCCAGTAGTATAAGAGTATATAGCAATCAGCCCCAGCATTTT. As protein: CASSIRVYSNQPQHF. The chain links TRBV19 to TRBJ1-5; D not resolved. The CDR3 has 15 amino acids. Germline V gene sequence: CDR1 LNHDA, CDR2 SQIVND (reference sequence). Trimming took 2 bases from V and 0 from J, leaving 8 bases between them. Complete variable domain (other parts from reference TRBV19 and TRBJ1-5): DGGITQSPKYLFRKEGQNVTLSCEQNLNHDAMYWYRQDPGQGLRLIYYSQIVNDFQKGDIAEGYSVSREKKESFPLTVTSAQKNPTAFYLCASSIRVYSNQPQHFGDGTRLSIL.

The chain joins TRBV6-5 to TRBJ1-1; D is unclear. CDR3 length: 12 amino acids. The germline V gene has CDR1 MNHEY and CDR2 SVGAGI. Trimming left V 6 bases short and J 0 bases short, with 5 bases between. The CDR3 protein is CASRRMNTEAFF. CDR3 nucleotides: TGTGCCAGCAGACGGATGAACACTGAAGCTTTCTTT.

The genes are TRBV7-8 and TRBJ2-7; 7 nucleotides agree with TRBD1. V was clipped by 6 bases and J by 2 bases; unmatched bases: 7. Germline lookup yields CDR1 SGHVS and CDR2 FQNEAQ. The CDR3 loop spans 14 amino acids. In nucleotides, the CDR3 is TGTGCCAGCAGTCTTACAGGGGCAACCTACGAGCAGTACTTC. This sequence encodes CASSLTGATYEQYF.

In its sample, this clone was seen once. Other DNA sequences from this sample encode an identical CDR3 as well. This rearrangement joins TRBV4-3 to TRBJ1-1; D is possibly TRBD1 (5 bases). Trimming removed 4 bases at V and 1 base at J, with 7 bases between. Germline CDR1 is LGHNA and CDR2 is YSLEER. The CDR3 is made up of 13 amino acids. The CDR3 region is CASSRQTNTEAFF. CDR3 in DNA: TGCGCCAGCAGCCGACAGACGAACACTGAAGCTTTCTTT.

The chain couples TRBV6-6 to TRBJ2-1; 8 bases agree with TRBD2. With 7 bases clipped from V and 1 base from J, the junction kept 9 bases outside the gene matches. The CDR3 is 16 amino acids. The germline CDR1 and CDR2 sequences are MNHNY and SVGAGI (reference sequence). The CDR3 spells CASTSSLAGSYNEQFF. The CDR3 DNA reads as TGTGCCAGCACCTCATCCTTAGCGGGGTCCTACAATGAGCAGTTCTTC.

In this sample, this clone turned up once. The CDR3 nucleotides are TGTGCCAGCAGCTTAGGGTTAAACACCGGGGAGCTGTTTTTT. Its protein is CASSLGLNTGELFF. This chain joins TRBV13 and TRBJ2-2; D remains ambiguous. CDR3 length: 14 residues. Trimming shortened V by 0 bases and J by 2 bases, and 4 bases separated the two germline ends. Germline V gene data show CDR1 as PRHDT and CDR2 as FYEKMQ (reference sequence). The full variable domain, in which reference TRBV13 and TRBJ2-2 provide the parts outside the CDR3, is AAGVIQSPRHLIKEKRETATLKCYPIPRHDTVYWYQQGPGQDPQFLISFYEKMQSDKGSIPDRFSAQQFSDYHSELNMSSLELGDSALYFCASSLGLNTGELFFGEGSRLTVL.